The rows below give T cell receptor beta chains drawn from one sample of a study of blood T cell repertoires in COVID-19. Here immunoSEQ multiplex PCR was the method, and the copy in TCRdb shows in-frame clones only, minus some. The profile shows about 150,000 clones, 65% to 90% of them singletons. The sample comprised peripheral blood. These receptors were collected from a woman between 55 and 75 years old with active or convalescent COVID-19. CDR3s include the opening cysteine and the closing phenylalanine or tryptophan. The order of the fields is D gene, J gene, V gene, clone size, CDR3 protein, CDR3 DNA. D genes are given only for firm matches. Size is stated for part of the rows, as once, few or many counts, or as a class when the clone is expanded.

TRBD1,TRBJ2-2,TRBV5-6,NA,CASSMTGYSNTGELFF,TGTGCCAGCAGTATGACAGGGTATTCGAACACCGGGGAGCTGTTTTTT
NA,TRBJ1-2,TRBV28,medium-sized,CASSFAAGQLHGYTF,TGTGCCAGCAGTTTTGCGGCAGGGCAACTACATGGCTACACCTTC
TRBD2,TRBJ2-1,TRBV6-2/TRBV6-3,NA,CASSREGYEQFF,TGTGCCAGCAGCCGGGAGGGGTATGAGCAGTTCTTC
NA,TRBJ2-1,TRBV11-3,NA,CASSSYGSNEQFF,TGTGCCAGCAGCTCTTATGGGAGCAATGAGCAGTTCTTC
TRBD2,TRBJ2-5,TRBV7-7,few,CASSPSPGTSMSQYF,TGTGCTAGCAGCCCAAGTCCCGGGACTAGCATGTCTCAGTACTTC
TRBD1,TRBJ1-6,TRBV10-3,NA,CAIRITGDPNSPLHF,TGTGCCATCAGGATTACAGGGGACCCGAATTCACCCCTCCACTTT
NA,TRBJ1-5,TRBV2,NA,CASSMTGNGNQPQHF,TGTGCCAGCAGTATGACAGGTAATGGCAATCAGCCCCAGCATTTT
TRBD2,TRBJ2-3,TRBV24-1,NA,CATSDRRGGTDTQYF,TGTGCCACCAGTGATCGGCGGGGGGGCACAGATACGCAGTATTTT
TRBD2,TRBJ2-1,TRBV29-1,NA,CSVGVAGGGEQFF,TGCAGCGTTGGGGTAGCGGGAGGCGGCGAGCAGTTCTTC
NA,TRBJ2-5,TRBV7-2,NA,CASSLAISGGQETQYF,TGTGCCAGCAGCTTAGCGATATCTGGCGGCCAAGAGACCCAGTACTTC
NA,TRBJ1-1,TRBV5-1,NA,CASSSEQGYTEAFF,TGCGCCAGCAGCTCGGAACAGGGCTACACTGAAGCTTTCTTT